This is a list of T cell receptor beta chains from one sample in a study of T cell responses to AZD1222 COVID-19 vaccine. Sequenced by immunoSEQ multiplex PCR; TCRdb stores in-frame clones only, minus some. The sample carries about 78,000 clones, around 90% recorded once. Sequenced material: peripheral blood, taken on day 0 of AZD1222 vaccination. The receptors here all came from an adult in good health. Both conserved end residues are part of each CDR3. A D gene is named only where the DNA matches it firmly. Clone size is not always given. Where it is, it says once, few, many or a class for expanded clones.

>TRBJ2-3|-|TRBV7-9|TRBD2
CASRTSGRSDTQYF
TGTGCCAGCAGGACGAGCGGGAGGTCAGATACGCAGTATTTT
>TRBJ2-2|-|TRBV7-2|TRBD1
CASSFTGGTGELFF
TGTGCCAGCAGCTTTACAGGGGGGACCGGGGAGCTGTTTTTT
>TRBJ2-7|-|TRBV5-1|TRBD2
CASSPTSGRLGAYEQYF
TGCGCCAGCAGCCCGACTAGCGGGAGGCTCGGGGCCTACGAGCAGTACTTC
>TRBJ2-5|-|TRBV18|TRBD1
CASSPGQGEGHGETQYF
TGTGCCAGCTCACCAGGACAGGGCGAGGGCCACGGAGAGACCCAGTACTTC
>TRBJ2-1|once|TRBV24-1|-
CATSDRRRSYNEQFF
TGTGCCACCAGTGATCGGAGGCGGTCCTACAATGAGCAGTTCTTC
>TRBJ1-4|-|TRBV7-6|-
CASSLVTGPNEKLFF
TGTGCCAGCAGCTTAGTTACAGGGCCTAATGAAAAACTGTTTTTT
>TRBJ1-5|-|TRBV29-1|-
CSVALSGDGNQPQHF
TGCAGCGTTGCTCTGTCCGGGGATGGGAATCAGCCCCAGCATTTT
>TRBJ1-1|-|TRBV28|-
CASSPPGQWGTEAFF
TGTGCCAGCAGTCCTCCGGGACAATGGGGCACTGAAGCTTTCTTT
>TRBJ2-7|-|TRBV2|-
CASSDPLGQYF
TGTGCCAGCAGTGACCCCCTCGGGCAGTACTTC
>TRBJ2-1|-|TRBV6-5|-
CASTALGYNEQFF
TGTGCCAGCACAGCACTAGGTTACAATGAGCAGTTCTTC
>TRBJ2-3|-|TRBV9|TRBD2
CASSVSGRAGADTQYF
TGTGCCAGCAGCGTGAGCGGGAGGGCCGGTGCAGATACGCAGTATTTT
>TRBJ1-3|-|TRBV7-9|TRBD1
CASPDRDSGGNTIYF
TGTGCCAGCCCAGACCGGGACAGTGGTGGAAACACCATATATTTT
>TRBJ1-4|once|TRBV4-2|-
CASSQDQEGGLQRGKLFF
TGTGCCAGCAGCCAAGATCAGGAAGGGGGATTACAACGTGGAAAACTGTTTTTT
>TRBJ1-1|-|TRBV19|-
CASRPPQGRTEAFF
TGTGCCAGTAGGCCCCCCCAGGGGCGCACTGAAGCTTTCTTT
>TRBJ2-7|once|TRBV7-6|-
CASSLEEGSYEQYF
TGTGCCAGCAGCTTAGAGGAGGGCTCCTACGAGCAGTACTTC
>TRBJ2-7|-|TRBV7-2|TRBD2
CASSPNPGLAGWHEQYF
TGTGCCAGCAGCCCGAACCCGGGACTAGCGGGATGGCACGAGCAGTACTTC
>TRBJ2-6|-|TRBV11-2|-
CASSRQSGANVLTF
TGTGCCAGCAGCAGACAGTCTGGGGCCAACGTCCTGACTTTC
>TRBJ2-3|-|TRBV4-1|-
CASSQDWLTDTQYF
TGCGCCAGCAGCCAAGATTGGCTCACAGATACGCAGTATTTT